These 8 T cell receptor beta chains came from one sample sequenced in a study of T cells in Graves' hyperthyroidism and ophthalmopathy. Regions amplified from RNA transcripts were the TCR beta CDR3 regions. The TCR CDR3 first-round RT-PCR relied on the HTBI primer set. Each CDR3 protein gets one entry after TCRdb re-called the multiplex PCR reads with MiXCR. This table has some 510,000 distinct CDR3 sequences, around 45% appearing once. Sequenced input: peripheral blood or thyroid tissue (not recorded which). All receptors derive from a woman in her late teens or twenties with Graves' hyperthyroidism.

Here the CDR3 DNA reads TGTGCCAGCAGCCCCAGGATCCATAACTATGGCTACACCTTC. Amino acids: CASSPRIHNYGYTF. The rearrangement joins TRBV5-4 to TRBJ1-2; D unresolved. The germline CDR1 and CDR2 sequences are SGHNT and YYREEE (reference sequence). CDR3 length: 14 amino acids. Trimming removed 4 bases from V and 1 base from J, with 11 bases in between.

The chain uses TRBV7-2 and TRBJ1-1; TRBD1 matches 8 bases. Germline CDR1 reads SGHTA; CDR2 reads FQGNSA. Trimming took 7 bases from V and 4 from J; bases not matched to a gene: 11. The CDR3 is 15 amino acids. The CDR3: CASTRQPDRATEAFF. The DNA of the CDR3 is TGTGCCAGCACCCGACAACCGGACAGGGCCACTGAAGCTTTCTTT.

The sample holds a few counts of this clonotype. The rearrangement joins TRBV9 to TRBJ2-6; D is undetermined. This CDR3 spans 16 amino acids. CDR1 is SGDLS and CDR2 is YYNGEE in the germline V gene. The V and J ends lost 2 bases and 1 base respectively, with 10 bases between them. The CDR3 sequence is CASSVFPGSGANVLTF. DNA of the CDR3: TGTGCCAGCAGCGTTTTCCCCGGGTCTGGGGCCAACGTCCTGACTTTC.

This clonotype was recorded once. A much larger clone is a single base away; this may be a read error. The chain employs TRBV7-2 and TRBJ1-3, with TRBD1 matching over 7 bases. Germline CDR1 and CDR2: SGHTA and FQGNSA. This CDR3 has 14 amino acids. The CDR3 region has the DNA TGTGCCAGCAGCCAAACAGGGGAAGGAAACACCATATGTTTT. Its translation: CASSQTGEGNTICF. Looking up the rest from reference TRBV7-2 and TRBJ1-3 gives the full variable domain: GAGVSQSPSNKVTEKGKDVELRCDPISGHTALYWYRQSLGQGLEFLIYFQGNSAPDKSGLPSDRFSAERTGGSVSTLTIQRTQQEDSAVYLCASSQTGEGNTICFGEGSWLTVV.

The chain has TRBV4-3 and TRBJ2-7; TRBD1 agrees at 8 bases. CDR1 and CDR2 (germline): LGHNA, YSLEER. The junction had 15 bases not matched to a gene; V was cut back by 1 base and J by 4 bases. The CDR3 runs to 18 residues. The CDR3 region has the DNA TGCGCCAGCAGCCAAGCGCAGGGGGCGAAATTCTACGTTTACGAGCAGTACTTC. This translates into CASSQAQGAKFYVYEQYF.

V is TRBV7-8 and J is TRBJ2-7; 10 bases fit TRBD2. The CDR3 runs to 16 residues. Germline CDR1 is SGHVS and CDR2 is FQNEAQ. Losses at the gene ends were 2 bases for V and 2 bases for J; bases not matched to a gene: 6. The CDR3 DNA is TGTGCCAGCAGCTTATCGGAAAGCGGGAGGGCCTACGAGCAGTACTTC. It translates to CASSLSESGRAYEQYF. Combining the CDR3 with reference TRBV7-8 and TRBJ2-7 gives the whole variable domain GAGVSQSPRYKVAKRGQDVALRCDPISGHVSLFWYQQALGQGPEFLTYFQNEAQLDKSGLPSDRFFAERPEGSVSTLKIQRTQQEDSAVYLCASSLSESGRAYEQYFGPGTRLTVT.

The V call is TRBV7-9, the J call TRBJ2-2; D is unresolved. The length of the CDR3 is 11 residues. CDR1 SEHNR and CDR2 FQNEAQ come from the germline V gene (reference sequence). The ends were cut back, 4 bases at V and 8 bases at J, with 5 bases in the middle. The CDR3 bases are TGTGCCAGCAGCTCCGTAGGGGAGCTGTTTTTT. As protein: CASSSVGELFF.

The CDR3 DNA reads TGTGCCAGCAGTGAATCACGGGGGTCCCCTCAGCCCCAGCATTTT. This sequence encodes CASSESRGSPQPQHF. The genes are TRBV2 and TRBJ1-5, with D maybe TRBD1 (5 bases). Trimming stripped 2 bases from V and 6 bases from J, with 14 bases between. The CDR3 runs 15 residues. Germline V gene lookup returns CDR1 SNHLY and CDR2 FYNNEI.